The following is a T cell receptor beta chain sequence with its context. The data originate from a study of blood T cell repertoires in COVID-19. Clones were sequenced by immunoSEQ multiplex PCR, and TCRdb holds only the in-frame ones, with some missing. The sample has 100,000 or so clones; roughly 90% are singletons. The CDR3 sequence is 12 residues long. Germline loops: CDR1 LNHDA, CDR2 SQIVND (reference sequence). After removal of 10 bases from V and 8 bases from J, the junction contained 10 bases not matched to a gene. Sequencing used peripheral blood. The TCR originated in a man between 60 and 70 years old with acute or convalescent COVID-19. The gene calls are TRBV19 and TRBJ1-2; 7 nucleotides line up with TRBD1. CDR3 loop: CATWDSLYGYTF. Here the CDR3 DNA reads TGTGCCACCTGGGACAGTCTATACGGCTACACCTTC.